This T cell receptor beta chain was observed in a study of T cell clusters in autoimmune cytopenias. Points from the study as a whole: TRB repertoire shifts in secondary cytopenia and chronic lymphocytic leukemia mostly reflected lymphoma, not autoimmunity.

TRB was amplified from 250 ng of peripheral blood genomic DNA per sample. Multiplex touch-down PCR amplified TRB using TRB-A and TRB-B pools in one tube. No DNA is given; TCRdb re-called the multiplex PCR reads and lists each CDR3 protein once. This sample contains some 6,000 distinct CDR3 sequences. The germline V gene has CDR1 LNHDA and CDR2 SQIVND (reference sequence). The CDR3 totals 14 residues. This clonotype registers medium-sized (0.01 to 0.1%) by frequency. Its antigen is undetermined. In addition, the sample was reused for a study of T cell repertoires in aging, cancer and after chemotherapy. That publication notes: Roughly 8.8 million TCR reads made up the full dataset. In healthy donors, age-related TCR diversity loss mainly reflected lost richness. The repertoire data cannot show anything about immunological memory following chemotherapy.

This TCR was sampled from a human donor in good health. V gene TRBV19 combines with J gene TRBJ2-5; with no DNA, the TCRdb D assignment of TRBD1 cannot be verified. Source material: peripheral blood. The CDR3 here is CASSTQGVQETQYF.